This T cell receptor (beta chain) was sequenced during a study of T cell changes during pregnancy in multiple sclerosis. CDR1 is SEHNR and CDR2 is FQNEAQ in the germline V gene (reference sequence). Trimming removed 1 base from V and 5 bases from J; junction bases left unmatched: 8. The CDR3 loop spans 16 amino acids. TCRdb's copy holds only in-frame clones and misses some; the assay was immunoSEQ multiplex PCR. Here the sample spans about 77,000 clones, 90% to 95% being singletons. The sequence derives from a female donor in good health, enrolled as a control in a pregnancy study. The chain is built from TRBV7-9 and TRBJ2-7; TRBD1 aligns across 10 bases. The sequenced sample was peripheral blood, obtained after pregnancy. CDR3: CASSLVSGTGVNEQYF. The CDR3 nucleotides are TGTGCCAGCAGCTTAGTCTCCGGGACAGGGGTTAACGAGCAGTACTTC. Looking up the rest from reference TRBV7-9 and TRBJ2-7 gives the full variable domain: DTGVSQNPRHKITKRGQNVTFRCDPISEHNRLYWYRQTLGQGPEFLTYFQNEAQLEKSRLLSDRFSAERPKGSFSTLEIQRTEQGDSAMYLCASSLVSGTGVNEQYFGPGTRLTVT.